A single sample is the source of the 30 T cell receptor beta chains below, sequenced in a study of blood T cells in healthy people across ages. A second PCR of about 7 to 12 cycles used a sample-barcoded 5' primer and a J-beta primer mix. In TCRdb, the 5' RACE reads were re-called with MiXCR into one record per CDR3 protein. The sample lists fewer than 950,000 distinct CDR3 sequences, approximately 53% seen once, with under 50% in the top ten. The sequenced sample was blood. These TCRs come from a man older than 75 in good health.

This clonotype occurred a few times. This chain connects TRBV5-1 to TRBJ2-1; 9 bases fit TRBD2. The CDR3 consists of 16 residues. The V segment lost 4 bases and the J segment 1 base; nucleotides outside the gene matches: 6. Germline V gives CDR1 SGHRS, CDR2 YFSETQ. The CDR3 nucleotides read TGCGCCAGCAGCATGACTAGCGGCTCATCCTACAATGAGCAGTTCTTC. It encodes CASSMTSGSSYNEQFF.

The CDR3 loop reads CASGGGVPYEQYF. The CDR3, as DNA: TGTGCCAGCGGTGGGGGGGTTCCCTACGAGCAGTACTTC. The rearrangement links TRBV7-9 to TRBJ2-7; 7 nucleotides match TRBD2. V lost 8 bases, J lost 2 bases, and 6 bases stayed unmatched. The germline CDR1 and CDR2 sequences are SEHNR and FQNEAQ (reference sequence). CDR3 length equals 13 residues.

The chain recombines TRBV5-1 with TRBJ2-5, with 9 bases aligning to TRBD1. With V trimmed by 4 bases and J by 5 bases, 12 bases remained unmatched. Germline lookup yields CDR1 SGHRS and CDR2 YFSETQ. This CDR3 is 16 amino acids long. As DNA, the CDR3 is TGCGCCAGCAGCCGGACCGGGACAGGGACCGTGGAGACCCAGTACTTC. It codes for CASSRTGTGTVETQYF.

V is TRBV9 and J is TRBJ2-6; a weak D match, TRBD1 (5 bases). Trimming removed 3 bases from V and 0 bases from J, with 7 bases in between. Germline loops: CDR1 SGDLS, CDR2 YYNGEE. This CDR3 contains 15 residues. The DNA for the CDR3 is TGTGCCAGCAGCGCAACAGGCTCTGGGGCCAACGTCCTGACTTTC. Translation: CASSATGSGANVLTF.

V usage is TRBV4-2 and J usage is TRBJ2-2; D perhaps matches TRBD2 (5 bases). Trimming stripped 8 bases from V and 5 bases from J, with 12 bases between. The CDR3 is 13 amino acids. The V gene's germline CDR1 is LGHNA and CDR2 YNFKEQ. CDR3 loop: CASEGTGTGELFF. CDR3 sequence (DNA): TGTGCCAGCGAGGGAACGGGGACCGGGGAGCTGTTTTTT.

This clonotype was observed a handful of times. This chain connects TRBV5-1 to TRBJ2-7, with a tentative D call TRBD1 (7 bases). This CDR3 region has 13 residues. Germline CDR1 is SGHRS and CDR2 is YFSETQ. The V and J ends lost 4 bases and 3 bases respectively, with 11 bases between them. Written as DNA, the CDR3 is TGCGCCAGCAGCGGCGGGGACAGCTACGAGCAGTACTTC. Protein sequence: CASSGGDSYEQYF.

The chain joins TRBV27 to TRBJ2-5; D unresolved. CDR1 and CDR2 (germline): MNHEY, SMNVEV (reference sequence). This CDR3 is 10 amino acids long. Trimming left V 6 bases short and J 5 bases short, with 4 bases between. CDR3 residues: CASRWETQYF. The DNA of the CDR3 is TGTGCCAGCAGATGGGAGACCCAGTACTTC.

This sequence joins TRBV20-1 and TRBJ2-1; 8 positions match TRBD2. The V gene's germline CDR1 is DFQATT and CDR2 SNEGSKA (reference sequence). J was trimmed by 8 bases and V by 6 bases; bases with no gene match: 12. CDR3 length: 14 amino acids. The CDR3 loop reads CSATGRGVLYEQFF. The CDR3 DNA reads TGCAGTGCCACCGGGAGGGGTGTCCTTTATGAGCAGTTCTTC.

The count of this clonotype is one. The chain recombines TRBV18 with TRBJ2-5, with 9 bases aligning to TRBD2. Germline V gives CDR1 KGHSH, CDR2 LQKENI. The CDR3 sequence is 15 residues long. With V trimmed by 2 bases and J by 7 bases, 8 bases remained unmatched. CDR3 DNA sequence: TGTGCCAGCTCACCAGCGGGAGGGCCCTTCGGGACCCAGTACTTC. This gives the protein CASSPAGGPFGTQYF.

J is TRBJ2-4 and V is TRBV10-3; 11 bases are a match to TRBD1. The J call is doubtful: the DNA matches TRBJ2-7 better. The CDR3 is made up of 16 amino acids. CDR1 is ENHRY, CDR2 SYGVKD, per germline. The CDR3: CAISSYNRDRGYEQYF. The DNA of the CDR3 is TGTGCCATCAGCTCTTATAACCGGGACAGGGGGTACGAGCAGTACTTC.

In the case of this clonotype: At one end the junction does not follow the germline gene, possibly because of a read error. This chain uses TRBV5-1 with TRBJ2-7; D unresolved. The DNA end is a closer match to TRBJ2-5, so the J assignment may be wrong. The length of the CDR3 is 12 residues. Germline CDR1 reads SGHRS; CDR2 reads YFSETQ. Here the CDR3 reads CAGSLIEETQYF. CDR3 DNA: TGCGCCGGCAGCTTGATTGAGGAGACCCAGTACTTC.

This clonotype was seen a few times. The chain uses TRBV20-1 and TRBJ2-7; 7 bases match TRBD1. The J segment lost 3 bases and the V segment lost 5 bases, leaving 4 bases of the junction unmatched. Germline V CDR1 and CDR2: DFQATT, SNEGSKA (reference sequence). The CDR3 consists of 12 residues. CDR3 residues: CSAPDRFYEQYF. CDR3 nucleotides: TGCAGTGCTCCGGACAGGTTCTACGAGCAGTACTTC.

The rearrangement links TRBV4-1 to TRBJ1-4; tentative D call: TRBD1 (6 bases). Germline-derived CDR1 and CDR2 are MGHRA and YSYEKL. V lost 3 bases and J lost 6, with 20 bases in between. The CDR3 runs 17 residues. CDR3 sequence (DNA): TGCGCCAGCAGCCAGCCATCTTACGGGACACCTGATGAAAAACTGTTTTTT. The encoded protein is CASSQPSYGTPDEKLFF.

This clonotype has only a few counts. The genes are TRBV20-1 and TRBJ2-7; no clear D gene. V lost 0 bases and J lost 3, with 15 bases in between. Germline CDR1 and CDR2: DFQATT and SNEGSKA (reference sequence). This CDR3 spans 15 amino acids. The DNA of the CDR3 is TGCAGTGCTAGAGACAGGCCCCGTATGAGCTACGAGCAGTACTTC. Encoded protein: CSARDRPRMSYEQYF.

This clonotype was seen more than once but under ten times. In DNA form, the CDR3 reads TGTGCCAGCAGTTACCCCCATTGGAGCTCCTACGAGCAGTACTTC. The encoded protein is CASSYPHWSSYEQYF. The V call is TRBV6-2 or TRBV6-3, the J call TRBJ2-7, with no clear D. The germline CDR1 and CDR2 sequences are MNHEY and SVGEGT. V gave up 2 bases and J gave up 0 bases, with 11 bases separating them. The length of the CDR3 is 15 residues.

V is TRBV28 and J is TRBJ2-7, with D possibly TRBD2 on 7 matching bases. Germline values: CDR1 MDHEN, CDR2 SYDVKM. V was clipped by 7 bases and J by 4 bases, with 23 bases between them. The CDR3 totals 16 residues. Here the CDR3 reads CASTQGGGGGLYEQYF. As DNA, the CDR3 is TGTGCCAGCACCCAAGGGGGGGGTGGGGGTTTATACGAGCAGTACTTC.

J is TRBJ1-6 and V is TRBV6-2 or TRBV6-3; D is uncertain. Trimming stripped 10 bases from V and 8 bases from J, with 12 bases between. The CDR3 spans 12 residues. Per germline, CDR1 MNHEY and CDR2 SVGEGT. CDR3 sequence reads: CATGFSYSPLHF. Here the CDR3 DNA reads TGTGCCACCGGTTTTAGCTATTCACCCCTCCACTTT.

V gene TRBV5-5 combines with J gene TRBJ2-1; TRBD2 matches 13 bases. The V gene's germline CDR1 is SGHKS and CDR2 YYEKEE (reference sequence). J gave up 2 bases and V 0 bases, and 5 bases lay outside the gene matches. The CDR3 has 18 amino acids. CDR3: CASSLGGTSGRAYNEQFF. The CDR3 DNA is TGTGCCAGCAGCTTGGGGGGAACTAGCGGGAGGGCCTACAATGAGCAGTTCTTC.

The CDR3: CASSDRIYNEQFF. The CDR3, as DNA: TGTGCCAGCAGTGATCGAATTTACAATGAGCAGTTCTTC. J is TRBJ2-1 and V is TRBV25-1; D gene unclear. Germline assignment: CDR1 MGHDK and CDR2 SYGVNS. V lost 3 bases and J 4 bases, leaving 7 bases between the germline ends. This CDR3 contains 13 residues.

V gene TRBV7-2 combines with J gene TRBJ2-3, with 10 bases that match TRBD2. V dropped 1 base and J dropped 14; count of bases not matched to a gene: 15. Germline loops: CDR1 SGHTA, CDR2 FQGNSA. This CDR3 has 16 residues. This chain's CDR3 is CASSLEGSGRHRDAYF. DNA of the CDR3: TGTGCCAGCAGCTTAGAAGGTAGCGGGAGGCACAGAGACGCGTATTTT.

The chain joins TRBV10-3 to TRBJ2-7, with unresolved D. The CDR3 spans 12 residues. Trimming removed 5 bases at V and 12 bases at J, with 17 bases between. CDR1 is ENHRY, CDR2 SYGVKD, per germline. DNA of the CDR3: TGTGCCATCAGTAAGTTGTTATACCCGCTGTACTTC. Amino acid sequence: CAISKLLYPLYF.

The chain uses TRBV3-1 and TRBJ2-1; the D is unclear. Germline loops: CDR1 LGHDT, CDR2 YNNKEL (reference sequence). V was trimmed by 6 bases and J by 8 bases, leaving 14 bases between them. This CDR3 is built from 13 residues. The CDR3: CASRLLGADEQFF. CDR3 bases: TGTGCCAGCAGACTCCTCGGCGCCGATGAGCAGTTCTTC.

The rearrangement joins TRBV10-2 to TRBJ2-3, with 11 bases that match TRBD2. CDR1 is WSHSY and CDR2 is SAAADI in the germline V gene. With 3 bases clipped from V and 14 bases from J, the junction kept 25 bases outside the gene matches. CDR3 length: 19 residues. The CDR3 reads CASSDGRTRSGRAGRYAYF. The DNA of the CDR3 is TGCGCCAGCAGTGACGGCAGGACACGTAGCGGGAGGGCCGGGAGATACGCGTATTTT.

J is TRBJ2-3 and V is TRBV12-3 or TRBV12-4; possibly TRBD1 or TRBD2 for D (6 bases each). V lost 8 bases and J lost 6, with 21 bases in between. The CDR3 is 15 residues long. The CDR3 sequence: CASADRRDNSDTQYF. In DNA form, the CDR3 reads TGTGCCAGCGCCGACAGGAGGGACAATTCGGATACGCAGTATTTT.

The chain couples TRBV4-2 to TRBJ2-1; D gene uncertain. Germline V lookup: CDR1 LGHNA, CDR2 YNFKEQ. There are 14 residues in the CDR3. Trimming left V 0 bases short and J 6 bases short, with 9 bases between. The CDR3 sequence: CASSQDITSNEQFF. CDR3 bases: TGTGCCAGCAGCCAAGATATTACCAGCAATGAGCAGTTCTTC.

The rearrangement links TRBV20-1 to TRBJ2-5; D is uncertain. The J call is doubtful: the DNA matches TRBJ2-7 better. The CDR3 extends over 11 amino acids. Germline CDR1 is DFQATT and CDR2 is SNEGSKA (reference sequence). CDR3 nucleotides: TGCAGTGCTGACATGAGGTACGAGCAGTACTTC. Translation gives CSADMRYEQYF.

The rearrangement uses TRBV6-2 or TRBV6-3 and TRBJ1-5; D gene unclear. Trimming took 2 bases from V and 6 from J, leaving 14 bases between them. The CDR3 has 15 residues. Germline CDR1 MNHEY, CDR2 SVGEGT. In nucleotides, the CDR3 is TGTGCCAGCAGTTACGTCGGCCTAAGCGCTCAGCCCCAGCATTTT. This gives the protein CASSYVGLSAQPQHF.

V gene TRBV2 combines with J gene TRBJ2-7; D is possibly TRBD1 (6 bases). CDR3 size: 14 residues. The V gene lost 2 bases and the J gene lost 2 bases, with 10 bases spanning the gap. CDR1 is SNHLY, CDR2 FYNNEI, per germline. The CDR3 loop is CASSESGTPYEQYF. CDR3 DNA: TGTGCCAGCAGTGAATCCGGGACACCCTACGAGCAGTACTTC.

The V call is TRBV6-2 or TRBV6-3, the J call TRBJ1-5; D remains ambiguous. The V end was cut by 6 bases, the J end by 10 bases, with 13 bases between. The CDR3 totals 12 residues. The germline V gene has CDR1 MNHEY and CDR2 SVGEGT. CDR3 protein: CASSFAPGPQHF. The CDR3 DNA sequence: TGTGCCAGCAGCTTCGCCCCAGGCCCCCAGCATTTT.

This clonotype was observed a handful of times. The V call is TRBV7-9, the J call TRBJ2-7; D may be TRBD1 (6 bases). CDR3 length: 13 amino acids. The V gene lost 6 bases and the J gene lost 6 bases, with 15 bases spanning the gap. The V gene's germline CDR1 is SEHNR and CDR2 FQNEAQ (reference sequence). The CDR3 loop reads CASSPQQGGEQYF. CDR3 coding DNA: TGTGCCAGCAGTCCTCAACAGGGTGGCGAGCAGTACTTC.